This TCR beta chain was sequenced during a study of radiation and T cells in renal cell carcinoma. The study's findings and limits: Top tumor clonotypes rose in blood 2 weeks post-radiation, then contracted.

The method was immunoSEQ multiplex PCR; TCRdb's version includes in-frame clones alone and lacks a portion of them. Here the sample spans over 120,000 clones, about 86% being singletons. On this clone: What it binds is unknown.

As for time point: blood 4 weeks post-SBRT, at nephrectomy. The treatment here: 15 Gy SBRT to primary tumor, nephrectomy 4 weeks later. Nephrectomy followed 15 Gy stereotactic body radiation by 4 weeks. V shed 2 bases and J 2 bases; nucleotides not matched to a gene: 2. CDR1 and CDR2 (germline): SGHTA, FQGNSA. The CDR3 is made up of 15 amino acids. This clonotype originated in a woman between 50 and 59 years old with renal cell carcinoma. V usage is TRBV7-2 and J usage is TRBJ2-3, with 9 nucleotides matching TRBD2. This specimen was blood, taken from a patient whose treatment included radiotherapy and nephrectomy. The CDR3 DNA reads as TGTGCCAGCAGCTTATCTAGCGGGGACACAGATACGCAGTATTTT. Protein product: CASSLSSGDTDTQYF.